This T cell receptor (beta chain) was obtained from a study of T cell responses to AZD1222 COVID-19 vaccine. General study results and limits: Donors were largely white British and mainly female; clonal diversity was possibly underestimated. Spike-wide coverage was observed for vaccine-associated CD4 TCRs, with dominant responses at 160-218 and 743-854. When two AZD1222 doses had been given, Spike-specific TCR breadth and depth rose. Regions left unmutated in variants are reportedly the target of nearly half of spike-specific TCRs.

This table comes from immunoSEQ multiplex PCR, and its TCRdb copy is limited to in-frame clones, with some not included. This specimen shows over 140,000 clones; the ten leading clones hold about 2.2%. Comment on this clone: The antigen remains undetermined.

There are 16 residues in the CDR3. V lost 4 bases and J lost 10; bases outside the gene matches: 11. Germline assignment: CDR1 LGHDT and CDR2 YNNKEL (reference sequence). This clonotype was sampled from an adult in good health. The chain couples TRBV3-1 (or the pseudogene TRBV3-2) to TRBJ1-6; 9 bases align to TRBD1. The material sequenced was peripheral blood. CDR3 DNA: TGTGCCAGCAGCCTTCACGTGGGACAGGGTCGATCACCCCTCCACTTT. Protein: CASSLHVGQGRSPLHF.